The sequence of this T cell receptor (beta chain) was determined in a study of chemoradiotherapy in HPV16-positive cancers. Study background: Functional T-cell assays on a couple of HPV16-positive patients' cells defined candidate HPV-specific clones and common TCR motifs. Overall study findings and caveats: Candidate HPV-specific clones and E7-related TCR motifs grew in tumor during treatment.

Comment on this clone: Its antigen remains unknown.

The germline V and J ends were trimmed by 6 bases and 3 bases, with 14 bases remaining between them. There are 15 residues in the CDR3. Germline CDR1 MNHNY, CDR2 SVGAGI (reference sequence). TCRdb keeps only in-frame clones here, not all; method: immunoSEQ multiplex PCR. The repertoire holds around 30,000 clones, with roughly nine tenths as singletons. This TCR derives from a human donor with HPV-associated anogenital cancer. The chain recombines TRBV6-6 with TRBJ2-2; the D gene is possibly TRBD2 (5 bases). The sample consisted of blood, taken from a patient who underwent chemoradiotherapy. The CDR3, as DNA: TGTGCCAGCAGCCGCCTCCTAGCCGACACCGGGGAGCTGTTTTTT. Amino acid sequence: CASSRLLADTGELFF.